Listed below are T cell receptor beta chains from one sample, sequenced in a study of blood T cells in healthy people across ages. TCRdb analysed the 5' RACE reads with MiXCR anew, one entry per CDR3 protein. The sample has about 930,000 distinct CDR3 sequences; 25% to 30% are singletons. These same data were also listed under a study on T cells of mothers and their children.

The sample was blood. Receptors originate from a woman in her thirties or forties in good health. CDR3s include the opening cysteine and the closing phenylalanine or tryptophan. A D gene is named only where the DNA matches it firmly. A clone size is listed for some rows: how often the clone was seen (once, few, many), or a class if it is expanded.

J	length	size	D	V	DNA	CDR3
TRBJ1-2	14	.	TRBD1	TRBV27	TGTGCCAGCAGTACCGGGACAGCCTTCTATGGCTACACCTTC	CASSTGTAFYGYTF
TRBJ2-1	14	few	.	TRBV4-2	TGTGCCAGCAGCCAAGGGGCCACCTGGGATGAGCAGTTCTTC	CASSQGATWDEQFF
TRBJ1-5	15	.	TRBD1	TRBV7-2	TGTGCCAGCAGCTTGGGCACAGGGGTTTATCAGCCCCAGCATTTT	CASSLGTGVYQPQHF
TRBJ2-1	14	many	.	TRBV20-1	TGCAGTGCTAGAGGGCCCCCAACTTACAATGAGCAGTTCTTC	CSARGPPTYNEQFF
TRBJ1-2	15	many	TRBD1	TRBV9	TGTGCCAGCAGCTCGGGACAGCCTCGAATCTATGGCTACACCTTC	CASSSGQPRIYGYTF
TRBJ2-1	13	.	TRBD2	TRBV29-1	TGCAGTATCCTAGCGGGAATTAGTAATGAGCAGTTCTTC	CSILAGISNEQFF
TRBJ1-2	14	.	.	TRBV6-5	TGTGCCAGCAGTAAAAAGGGACGGTTCTATGGCTACACCTTC	CASSKKGRFYGYTF
TRBJ2-2	17	.	.	TRBV7-8	TGTGCCAGCAGCCCCGCGGTCGGGGCCCAGAACACCGGGGAGCTGTTTTTT	CASSPAVGAQNTGELFF
TRBJ1-2	14	once	.	TRBV4-1	TGCGCCAGCAGCCAAGACATGACTAACTATGGCTACACCTTC	CASSQDMTNYGYTF
TRBJ1-5	13	many	.	TRBV12-3/TRBV12-4	TGTGCCAGCAGTTTCGCGGGCAATCAGCCCCAGCATTTT	CASSFAGNQPQHF